A single sample gave rise to the 26 T cell receptor beta chains below, sequenced in a study of blood T cell repertoires in COVID-19. TCRdb's table, derived via immunoSEQ multiplex PCR, lists solely in-frame clones and lacks some. The sample records tens of thousands of clones, more than 80% being singletons. What was sequenced was peripheral blood. All receptors come from a woman over 75 with acute or convalescent COVID-19.

V usage is TRBV5-8 and J usage is TRBJ1-4, with TRBD1 matching over 8 bases. The germline gives CDR1 SGHTS, CDR2 YDEGEE. The CDR3 is 12 amino acids. V shed 3 bases, J shed 8 bases, and the junction held 0 bases outside the gene matches. The CDR3 sequence: CASSWTGEKLFF. The CDR3 nucleotides read TGTGCCAGCAGCTGGACAGGGGAAAAACTGTTTTTT.

The chain combines TRBV4-2 with TRBJ1-5; 7 positions match TRBD1. The V and J ends lost 1 base and 0 bases, in that order; junction bases with no gene match: 6. The CDR3 runs 17 residues. Germline assignment: CDR1 LGHNA and CDR2 YNFKEQ. The DNA of the CDR3 is TGTGCCAGCAGCCAAGTGGGGAGACAGGGTAGCAATCAGCCCCAGCATTTT. The encoded protein is CASSQVGRQGSNQPQHF.

The count of this clone is one. The rearrangement links TRBV18 to TRBJ2-7, with D possibly TRBD2 on 6 matching bases. Per germline, CDR1 KGHSH and CDR2 LQKENI. This CDR3 is built from 14 residues. Trimming removed 4 bases at V and 5 bases at J, with 15 bases between. CDR3 residues: CASSQKIAANEQYF. As DNA, the CDR3 is TGTGCCAGCTCACAAAAAATAGCGGCGAACGAGCAGTACTTC.

The chain has TRBV30 and TRBJ1-1; D remains ambiguous. The V and J ends lost 1 base and 1 base respectively, with 10 bases between them. This CDR3 comprises 14 residues. The germline CDR1 and CDR2 sequences are GTSNPN and SVGIG (reference sequence). The CDR3 DNA follows: TGTGCCTGGAGTGGGGCAGCCAGGAACACTGAAGCTTTCTTT. It encodes CAWSGAARNTEAFF. The variable domain in full, with the rest retrieved from reference TRBV30 and TRBJ1-1, is SQTIHQWPATLVQPVGSPLSLECTVEGTSNPNLYWYRQAAGRGLQLLFYSVGIGQISSEVPQNLSASRPQDRQFILSSKKLLLSDSGFYLCAWSGAARNTEAFFGQGTRLTVV.

This clone was counted a single time. The J gene is TRBJ2-1, the V gene TRBV7-9; 9 bases map to TRBD1. This CDR3 comprises 14 residues. CDR1 is SEHNR, CDR2 FQNEAQ, per germline (reference sequence). The J segment lost 9 bases and the V segment lost 9 bases, leaving 12 bases of the junction unmatched. CDR3 in DNA: TGTGCCAGAAGGCCTCTACAGGGGGCGGGTGAGCAGTTCTTC. The encoded protein is CARRPLQGAGEQFF.

The gene calls are TRBV6-5 and TRBJ1-1; D call uncertain. Germline assignment: CDR1 MNHEY and CDR2 SVGAGI. V lost 0 bases and J 11 bases, leaving 13 bases between the germline ends. The CDR3 extends over 13 amino acids. The CDR3 nucleotides are TGTGCCAGCAGTTACTCGGAGGCGGGTAGGGCTTTCTTT. Translating it yields CASSYSEAGRAFF.

This clone was seen a few times. J is TRBJ2-7 and V is TRBV7-9; 9 nucleotides align to TRBD1. This CDR3 is built from 18 residues. The germline V gene encodes CDR1 SEHNR and CDR2 FQNEAQ (reference sequence). The V segment lost 5 bases and the J segment 1 base; nucleotides outside the gene matches: 15. Written as DNA, the CDR3 is TGTGCCAGCAGCGTTAACCGGGACAGGGCTTCGAGGTCCTACGAGCAGTACTTC. It yields the protein CASSVNRDRASRSYEQYF.

The V and J genes are TRBV6-4 and TRBJ1-1, with TRBD1 identical over 9 bases. CDR1 MRHNA and CDR2 SNTAGT come from the germline V gene. The CDR3 totals 15 residues. V shed 0 bases, J shed 7 bases, and the junction held 6 bases outside the gene matches. This CDR3 reads CASSDSTGGANEAFF. CDR3 DNA: TGTGCCAGCAGTGACTCAACAGGGGGCGCAAATGAAGCTTTCTTT.

This CDR3 is CASGTPQPGQPQHF. DNA of the CDR3: TGTGCCAGTGGGACTCCCCAGCCAGGTCAGCCCCAGCATTTT. This chain joins TRBV19 and TRBJ1-5; the D gene is possibly TRBD1 (5 bases). V was shortened by 8 bases and J by 6 bases, with 17 bases between the two germline ends. The CDR3 has 14 residues. CDR1 and CDR2 (germline): LNHDA, SQIVND (reference sequence). Based on the CDR3 plus reference TRBV19 and TRBJ1-5, the full variable domain is DGGITQSPKYLFRKEGQNVTLSCEQNLNHDAMYWYRQDPGQGLRLIYYSQIVNDFQKGDIAEGYSVSREKKESFPLTVTSAQKNPTAFYLCASGTPQPGQPQHFGDGTRLSIL.

The chain uses TRBV18 and TRBJ2-7; weak D call: TRBD1 (6 bases). Deletions cut 3 bases from V and 0 bases from J, with 21 bases between. The CDR3 runs 18 residues. CDR1 is KGHSH and CDR2 is LQKENI in the germline V gene. The CDR3 DNA reads TGTGCCAGCTCACCCCAGGGGCCTAGCCGGATATTCTCCTACGAGCAGTACTTC. This codes for CASSPQGPSRIFSYEQYF.

The chain is built from TRBV6-1 and TRBJ2-2; possible D gene TRBD1, 5 bases. The length of the CDR3 is 17 residues. V shed 1 base and J shed 1 base, with 13 bases lying between them. CDR1 MNHNS and CDR2 SASEGT come from the germline V gene. For the CDR3, the DNA is TGTGCCAGCAGTGAAGGGATACAGGTACTGAACACCGGGGAGCTGTTTTTT. This gives the protein CASSEGIQVLNTGELFF.

The chain uses TRBV7-2 and TRBJ2-1, with 7 bases that match TRBD2. J was trimmed by 7 bases and V by 0 bases; bases with no gene match: 12. CDR3 length: 17 residues. Germline V CDR1 and CDR2: SGHTA, FQGNSA. CDR3: CASSLAGGGSYGNEQFF. The DNA for the CDR3 is TGTGCCAGCAGCTTAGCAGGCGGCGGGAGTTATGGTAATGAGCAGTTCTTC.

The chain is built from TRBV7-2 and TRBJ1-6, with 9 bases identical to TRBD1. The J segment lost 10 bases and the V segment lost 6 bases, leaving 7 bases of the junction unmatched. The germline V gene has CDR1 SGHTA and CDR2 FQGNSA. This CDR3 comprises 14 residues. The DNA of the CDR3 is TGTGCCAGCAGTCCCCGGACAGGGGAATCACCCCTCCACTTT. This sequence encodes CASSPRTGESPLHF.

This chain connects TRBV2 to TRBJ2-1; 10 nucleotides align to TRBD2. CDR3 length: 13 amino acids. Unmatched junction bases numbered 5, after V lost 7 bases and J lost 8 bases. CDR1 and CDR2 from the germline V gene are SNHLY and FYNNEI. CDR3 protein: CASTLAGVDEQFF. The CDR3 nucleotides read TGTGCCAGCACTCTAGCGGGAGTCGATGAGCAGTTCTTC.

The chain is built from TRBV2 and TRBJ2-7; 7 bases agree with TRBD2. Trimming cost V 0 bases and J 3 bases; bases outside gene matches: 14. The CDR3 spans 18 residues. Germline V gene data show CDR1 as SNHLY and CDR2 as FYNNEI. Here the CDR3 DNA reads TGTGCCAGCAGTGAAGCGCTTATGGGGGGGGTCTTCCTCTACGAGCAGTACTTC. Translated: CASSEALMGGVFLYEQYF.

The gene calls are TRBV12-3 or TRBV12-4 and TRBJ2-1, with no clear D. With 5 bases removed from V and 10 bases from J, the gap between germline ends came to 9 bases. The CDR3 sequence is 11 residues long. CDR3 nucleotide sequence: TGTGCCAGCAGTATCTACCTCGAGCAGTTCTTC. It codes for CASSIYLEQFF.

The chain is built from TRBV5-1 and TRBJ2-3; D is unclear. Trimming removed 0 bases from V and 6 bases from J, with 8 bases in between. The CDR3 extends over 13 amino acids. Per the germline V gene, CDR1 is SGHRS and CDR2 is YFSETQ. CDR3 DNA sequence: TGCGCCAGCAGCTTGGGGCGGTCGGATACGCAGTATTTT. Amino acid sequence: CASSLGRSDTQYF.

The chain combines TRBV7-3 with TRBJ2-3; 9 bases agree with TRBD2. The CDR3 is 15 residues long. Germline CDR1 reads SGHTA; CDR2 reads FQGTGA. V dropped 2 bases and J dropped 8; count of bases not matched to a gene: 8. The CDR3 DNA reads TGTGCCAGCAGCTTACAGGCGGGAGGGTGGGGTACGCAGTATTTT. It specifies CASSLQAGGWGTQYF.

This clone turned up a few times. The genes are TRBV11-2 and TRBJ1-2, with 7 bases identical to TRBD1. CDR3 length: 14 residues. The V and J ends lost 3 bases and 7 bases, in that order; junction bases with no gene match: 8. Germline lookup yields CDR1 SGHAT and CDR2 FQNNGV. The CDR3 region is CASSFARQGLGYTF. The CDR3 region has the DNA TGTGCCAGCAGCTTCGCCCGACAGGGACTTGGCTACACCTTC.

The V and J genes are TRBV5-1 and TRBJ1-1, with 9 bases lining up with TRBD1. CDR1 is SGHRS and CDR2 is YFSETQ in the germline V gene. After removal of 7 bases from V and 6 bases from J, the junction contained 10 bases not matched to a gene. The CDR3 spans 14 residues. CDR3: CASSYRGRSAEAFF. The CDR3 region has the DNA TGCGCCAGCTCATACAGGGGGCGGAGCGCTGAAGCTTTCTTT.

J is TRBJ1-4 and V is TRBV7-9; 7 bases match TRBD1. This CDR3 is 17 amino acids long. CDR1 SEHNR and CDR2 FQNEAQ come from the germline V gene (reference sequence). V trimming: 1 base; J trimming: 7 bases; junction bases outside the gene matches: 12. CDR3 in DNA: TGTGCCAGCAGCTTAGACCTAGACAGGGAAGGAATTGAAAAACTGTTTTTT. Residues: CASSLDLDREGIEKLFF.

The genes are TRBV27 and TRBJ1-4, with 9 bases identical to TRBD1. V shed 6 bases and J 11 bases; nucleotides not matched to a gene: 10. Per the germline V gene, CDR1 is MNHEY and CDR2 is SMNVEV (reference sequence). This CDR3 region has 14 residues. The CDR3 bases are TGTGCCAGCAGCACCCCCGGGACAGGGATGAAACTGTTTTTT. Translated: CASSTPGTGMKLFF.

The chain is built from TRBV3-1 (or the pseudogene TRBV3-2) and TRBJ2-3; 7 nucleotides match TRBD2. J gave up 0 bases and V 5 bases, and 11 bases lay outside the gene matches. CDR1 is LGHDT and CDR2 is YNNKEL in the germline V gene (reference sequence). The CDR3 is made up of 17 amino acids. The CDR3, as DNA: TGTGCCAGCAGCTGGACCTTTTCGCGGGAGAGCACAGATACGCAGTATTTT. Its translation: CASSWTFSRESTDTQYF.

This clone is a singleton in its sample. The V call is TRBV18, the J call TRBJ2-5, with TRBD1 matching 10 bases. The CDR3 extends over 17 amino acids. Trimming removed 3 bases from V and 5 bases from J; junction bases left unmatched: 12. Germline CDR1 KGHSH, CDR2 LQKENI. The CDR3 is CASSPLGQGGTVETQYF. As DNA, the CDR3 is TGTGCCAGCTCACCCCTCGGACAGGGGGGAACAGTGGAGACCCAGTACTTC.

This rearrangement joins TRBV7-3 to TRBJ2-1; TRBD1 agrees at 9 bases. V was pared by 5 bases and J by 7 bases, with 12 bases of the junction left unmatched. There are 16 residues in the CDR3. Looked up from germline, CDR1 is SGHTA and CDR2 is FQGTGA. The CDR3 reads CASSPRTGTGSNEQFF. In DNA, the CDR3 is TGTGCCAGCAGCCCCCGGACCGGGACAGGGTCTAATGAGCAGTTCTTC.

This clone was observed a single time. The chain employs TRBV18 and TRBJ1-5; D gene unclear. CDR1 is KGHSH and CDR2 is LQKENI in the germline V gene. The CDR3 length is 17 residues. Deletions cut 4 bases from V and 0 bases from J, with 16 bases between. This CDR3 reads CASSLQSPFYSNQPQHF. CDR3 in DNA: TGTGCCAGCTCACTACAGAGCCCCTTTTATAGCAATCAGCCCCAGCATTTT.